The 26 T cell receptor beta chains below were found in one sample sequenced in a study of blood T cell repertoires in COVID-19. Measured with immunoSEQ multiplex PCR; TCRdb has only the in-frame clones, and not every one. The sample yields 120,000 or so clones, more than 75% seen once. Sequenced input: peripheral blood. These receptors came from a human donor in a cohort sampled during active COVID-19.

CDR3 bases: TGTGCCAGTAGTATAAGGGAGACGGCCTCCTACGAGCAGTACTTC. Encoded protein: CASSIRETASYEQYF. The chain carries TRBV19 and TRBJ2-7; a weak D match, TRBD2 (5 bases). Per germline, CDR1 LNHDA and CDR2 SQIVND (reference sequence). This CDR3 comprises 15 residues. V was shortened by 2 bases and J by 0 bases, with 11 bases between the two germline ends.

This sequence joins TRBV3-1 (or the pseudogene TRBV3-2) and TRBJ2-3; the match to TRBD1 covers 8 bases. Germline trimming cut 7 bases from V and 4 bases from J; bases unmatched to any gene: 4. Germline V CDR1 and CDR2: LGHDT, YNNKEL (reference sequence). This CDR3 region has 13 residues. CDR3: CASTDRGADTQYF. The CDR3 DNA is TGTGCCAGCACCGACAGGGGTGCAGATACGCAGTATTTT.

The chain combines TRBV9 with TRBJ2-7, with TRBD2 matching 8 bases. The CDR3 runs 17 residues. Looked up from germline, CDR1 is SGDLS and CDR2 is YYNGEE. J lost 0 bases, V lost 4 bases, and 12 bases had no gene match. The CDR3 bases are TGTGCCAGCAGCCCCTACCATAGCGGGGTTAGCTCCTACGAGCAGTACTTC. It yields the protein CASSPYHSGVSSYEQYF.

This clone was counted a few times. The rearrangement links TRBV6-5 to TRBJ2-1; 10 bases are shared with TRBD1. The length of the CDR3 is 15 residues. V lost 0 bases and J lost 9; bases outside the gene matches: 5. Germline CDR1 is MNHEY and CDR2 is SVGAGI. The CDR3 bases are TGTGCCAGCAGTTACTCGGGACAGGGGAAGGTTGAGCAGTTCTTC. Its protein is CASSYSGQGKVEQFF.

The J gene is TRBJ2-3, the V gene TRBV28; D is undetermined. Trimming removed 5 bases from V and 1 base from J, with 16 bases in between. This CDR3 is 16 amino acids long. Germline V gene lookup returns CDR1 MDHEN and CDR2 SYDVKM. The DNA for the CDR3 is TGTGCCAGCAGTCGCCGGCCTGACATCCGCACAGATACGCAGTATTTT. Its protein is CASSRRPDIRTDTQYF. The variable domain in full, completed from reference TRBV28 and TRBJ2-3, reads DVKVTQSSRYLVKRTGEKVFLECVQDMDHENMFWYRQDPGLGLRLIYFSYDVKMKEKGDIPEGYSVSREKKERFSLILESASTNQTSMYLCASSRRPDIRTDTQYFGPGTRLTVL.

The chain is built from TRBV7-9 and TRBJ2-1; D gene unclear. The length of the CDR3 is 11 residues. The germline gives CDR1 SEHNR, CDR2 FQNEAQ (reference sequence). Trimming took off 2 bases at V and 7 bases at J, with 3 bases between the two ends. The CDR3 protein is CASSLINEQFF. As DNA, the CDR3 is TGTGCCAGCAGCTTAATAAATGAGCAGTTCTTC. Filled out from reference TRBV7-9 and TRBJ2-1, the complete variable domain reads DTGVSQNPRHKITKRGQNVTFRCDPISEHNRLYWYRQTLGQGPEFLTYFQNEAQLEKSRLLSDRFSAERPKGSFSTLEIQRTEQGDSAMYLCASSLINEQFFGPGTRLTVL.

The V gene is TRBV21-1, the J gene TRBJ2-5; no DNA check was done on the table's D call, TRBD2. TRBV21-1 is termed a pseudogene. The CDR3 length is 18 residues. DNA of the CDR3: TGTGCCAGCAGCAAAACAACTAGCGGGAGCGTGACGACAGAGACCCAGTACTTC. It encodes CASSKTTSGSVTTETQYF.

The chain recombines TRBV28 with TRBJ2-3, with D perhaps matching TRBD2 (6 bases). The germline gives CDR1 MDHEN, CDR2 SYDVKM. Trimming cost V 4 bases and J 7 bases, with 15 bases left between them. CDR3 length: 14 amino acids. DNA for the CDR3: TGTGCCAGCAGTTCGACTAGTCTCAGGTATACGCAGTATTTT. It translates to CASSSTSLRYTQYF. The whole variable domain, filled in from reference TRBV28 and TRBJ2-3, reads DVKVTQSSRYLVKRTGEKVFLECVQDMDHENMFWYRQDPGLGLRLIYFSYDVKMKEKGDIPEGYSVSREKKERFSLILESASTNQTSMYLCASSSTSLRYTQYFGPGTRLTVL.

The V gene is TRBV11-2, the J gene TRBJ2-3; 10 nucleotides match TRBD2. Trimming cost V 3 bases and J 3 bases; bases outside gene matches: 0. This CDR3 is 14 amino acids long. CDR1 and CDR2 from the germline V gene are SGHAT and FQNNGV. CDR3 residues: CASSLTSGTDTQYF. In nucleotides, the CDR3 is TGTGCCAGCAGCTTGACTAGCGGGACAGATACGCAGTATTTT.

V is TRBV11-2 and J is TRBJ2-1; D may be TRBD2 (5 bases). The CDR3 loop spans 14 amino acids. Germline V lookup: CDR1 SGHAT, CDR2 FQNNGV. Trimming cost V 5 bases and J 9 bases, with 17 bases left between them. CDR3 sequence reads: CASSPSPRVGEQFF. The DNA for the CDR3 is TGTGCCAGCAGCCCGTCCCCGCGGGTGGGTGAGCAGTTCTTC. Together with reference TRBV11-2 and TRBJ2-1, the CDR3 gives the full variable domain: EAGVAQSPRYKIIEKRQSVAFWCNPISGHATLYWYQQILGQGPKLLIQFQNNGVVDDSQLPKDRFSAERLKGVDSTLKIQPAKLEDSAVYLCASSPSPRVGEQFFGPGTRLTVL.

The chain uses TRBV10-3 and TRBJ2-2; a possible D gene is TRBD2 (6 bases). This CDR3 region has 15 residues. V was clipped by 3 bases and J by 7 bases, with 15 bases between them. Per the germline V gene, CDR1 is ENHRY and CDR2 is SYGVKD. CDR3 sequence reads: CAISDGGAELGELFF. The CDR3 DNA reads as TGTGCCATCAGTGACGGAGGGGCCGAACTCGGGGAGCTGTTTTTT.

J is TRBJ1-4 and V is TRBV2, with 8 bases lining up with TRBD1. V dropped 4 bases and J dropped 7; count of bases not matched to a gene: 5. The germline gives CDR1 SNHLY, CDR2 FYNNEI. CDR3 length: 14 amino acids. The CDR3, as DNA: TGTGCCAGCAGTGTCAACAGGGGGGCTGAAAAACTGTTTTTT. As protein: CASSVNRGAEKLFF.

J is TRBJ2-1 and V is TRBV2; possible D gene TRBD1, 6 bases. Deletions cut 5 bases from V and 1 base from J, with 9 bases between. This CDR3 has 14 amino acids. The germline CDR1 and CDR2 sequences are SNHLY and FYNNEI. In nucleotides, the CDR3 is TGTGCCAGCAGTAGGACAGAATCCTACAATGAGCAGTTCTTC. Translation gives CASSRTESYNEQFF.

The genes are TRBV7-9 and TRBJ1-5; the match to TRBD1 covers 7 bases. This CDR3 is 16 amino acids long. Germline lookup yields CDR1 SEHNR and CDR2 FQNEAQ (reference sequence). J lost 3 bases, V lost 0 bases, and 5 bases had no gene match. This CDR3 is CASSLAGTGANQPQHF. The DNA of the CDR3 is TGTGCCAGCAGCTTAGCGGGAACAGGGGCCAATCAGCCCCAGCATTTT.

J is TRBJ1-2 and V is TRBV16, with D uncertain. Per germline, CDR1 KGHSY and CDR2 FQNENV. The CDR3 sequence is 15 residues long. V was shortened by 4 bases and J by 3 bases, with 15 bases between the two germline ends. The DNA of the CDR3 is TGTGCCAGCAGCCCCCGAGCCAGGCTGGACTATGGCTACACCTTC. Protein product: CASSPRARLDYGYTF.

For the CDR3, the DNA is TGTGCCAGCAGGAGGGGGACAGGACTAAACTATGGCTACACCTTC. This codes for CASRRGTGLNYGYTF. The V call is TRBV2, the J call TRBJ1-2, with 8 bases lining up with TRBD1. This CDR3 has 15 amino acids. The V gene's germline CDR1 is SNHLY and CDR2 FYNNEI. With V trimmed by 6 bases and J by 2 bases, 8 bases remained unmatched.

The rearrangement uses TRBV7-6 and TRBJ2-1, with a possible D match to TRBD2 (5 bases). Germline loops: CDR1 SGHVS, CDR2 FNYEAQ. The CDR3 spans 15 residues. The V end lost 1 base, the J end lost 8 bases, and 15 bases lay between the germline ends. CDR3 loop: CASSLEAVSEDEQFF. CDR3 in DNA: TGTGCCAGCAGCTTAGAGGCGGTCTCGGAGGATGAGCAGTTCTTC.

Here the CDR3 DNA reads TGTGCCAGCAGCGTTGGGGGGGGATCACCCCTCCACTTT. The encoded protein is CASSVGGGSPLHF. This chain uses TRBV9 with TRBJ1-6; D is possibly TRBD1 (5 bases). Trimming stripped 2 bases from V and 10 bases from J, with 10 bases between. This CDR3 comprises 13 residues. Germline V lookup: CDR1 SGDLS, CDR2 YYNGEE.

V and J are TRBV3-1 (or the pseudogene TRBV3-2) and TRBJ1-1, with D uncertain. The CDR3 sequence is 16 residues long. Germline CDR1 and CDR2: LGHDT and YNNKEL (reference sequence). Trimming took off 4 bases at V and 1 base at J, with 16 bases between the two ends. The CDR3 spells CASSLRDFGRNTEAFF. CDR3 sequence (DNA): TGTGCCAGCAGCCTACGCGATTTCGGGAGGAACACTGAAGCTTTCTTT.

Comments on this clone: Within the sample, other DNA sequences also encode this same CDR3. The chain employs TRBV2 and TRBJ2-5, with D tentatively TRBD1 (6 bases). Looked up from germline, CDR1 is SNHLY and CDR2 is FYNNEI. The ends were cut back, 6 bases at V and 2 bases at J, with 13 bases in the middle. CDR3 length equals 14 residues. The CDR3 bases are TGTGCCAGCAGAAGACCTAGGGGGCAAGAGACCCAGTACTTC. The encoded protein is CASRRPRGQETQYF.

This clone was seen just once. The chain uses TRBV6-5 and TRBJ2-2; D is undetermined. V lost 6 bases and J lost 4, with 9 bases in between. Germline V gene data show CDR1 as MNHEY and CDR2 as SVGAGI. The CDR3 covers 13 residues. The CDR3 reads CASRLTRTGELFF. The CDR3 nucleotides read TGTGCCAGCAGACTCACTCGCACCGGGGAGCTGTTTTTT.

The chain joins TRBV5-1 to TRBJ2-5; no reliable D call. In germline, CDR1 is SGHRS, CDR2 YFSETQ. This CDR3 has 14 amino acids. Trimming cost V 3 bases and J 2 bases, with 11 bases left between them. In nucleotides, the CDR3 is TGCGCCAGCAGCTCACCAGAGACTCAAGAGACCCAGTACTTC. This encodes CASSSPETQETQYF.

V is TRBV2 and J is TRBJ2-2; 8 bases match TRBD2. The V and J ends lost 6 bases and 6 bases, in that order; junction bases with no gene match: 9. Germline CDR1 SNHLY, CDR2 FYNNEI. This CDR3 contains 15 residues. The CDR3, as DNA: TGTGCCAGCAGCTTAGGGACTAGGGCGGCCGGGGAGCTGTTTTTT. Amino acid sequence: CASSLGTRAAGELFF.

This chain's CDR3 is CASSTSSGQGEKVATGELFF. The CDR3, as DNA: TGTGCCAGCAGCACCTCTAGTGGGCAGGGGGAGAAAGTGGCCACCGGGGAGCTGTTTTTT. The chain combines TRBV9 with TRBJ2-2; 7 bases agree with TRBD1. V was pared by 4 bases and J by 4 bases, with 22 bases of the junction left unmatched. CDR1 is SGDLS, CDR2 YYNGEE, per germline. The CDR3 spans 20 residues.

The gene calls are TRBV12-3 or TRBV12-4 and TRBJ2-1; TRBD2 matches 8 bases. This CDR3 spans 13 amino acids. Unmatched junction bases numbered 7, after V lost 6 bases and J lost 9 bases. The CDR3 sequence is CASRTGGRSEQFF. The CDR3 nucleotides read TGTGCCAGCAGGACGGGGGGGCGAAGTGAGCAGTTCTTC.

This rearrangement joins TRBV3-1 (or the pseudogene TRBV3-2) to TRBJ2-1; tentatively, D is TRBD2 (6 bases). V was clipped by 1 base and J by 0 bases, with 19 bases between them. The CDR3 runs 19 residues. CDR1 LGHDT and CDR2 YNNKEL come from the germline V gene (reference sequence). This CDR3 is CASSQGTTSLPSSYNEQFF. CDR3 bases: TGTGCCAGCAGCCAAGGTACAACTAGCCTTCCGAGCTCCTACAATGAGCAGTTCTTC.